This TCR beta chain was found in a study of T cells after yellow fever vaccination. Findings of the study overall: Clonotypes shared by both compartments, CD4 and CD8, made up a small share. It was a weaker secondary response, yet one that peaked faster, at day 5 versus 15.

TCRdb called the 5' RACE reads again in MiXCR, with one record for every CDR3 protein. The table has 300,000 to 450,000 distinct CDR3 sequences, 6% to 8% seen once. This clonotype came up a few times. Its antigen is undetermined. This clonotype was sampled from a young man who received the YFV17D yellow fever vaccine. The sequencing used PBMCs, collected 5 days after the yellow fever booster vaccination.

The CDR3 loop is CASSLGQAGGPYETQYF. DNA of the CDR3: TGTGCCAGCAGTTTAGGTCAAGCGGGAGGGCCATATGAGACCCAGTACTTC. The V call is TRBV12-3 or TRBV12-4, the J call TRBJ2-5, with 10 positions matching TRBD2. Trimming took 1 base from V and 5 from J; bases not matched to a gene: 10. The CDR3 is 17 residues long.